A single sample gave rise to the 30 T cell receptor beta chains below, sequenced in a study of shared clonotypes between healthy human individuals. This table comes from immunoSEQ multiplex PCR, and its TCRdb copy is limited to in-frame clones, with some not included. The sample has around 2.1 million clones, 85% to 95% seen once. Terminally differentiated effector memory CD45RA+ cells were left out of the naive CD8 fraction, which was CD45RO-negative and positively selected for CCR7. Sequencing was performed on naive CD8+ T cells from PBMCs. The receptors derive from a young man in good health. Some clones in this sample may be carry-over from other donors' samples.

The chain is built from TRBV9 and TRBJ2-2; the D gene is possibly TRBD1 (5 bases). The V gene's germline CDR1 is SGDLS and CDR2 YYNGEE. The CDR3 runs 15 residues. Trimming took 0 bases from V and 4 from J, leaving 10 bases between them. CDR3: CASSVDQGGTGELFF. CDR3 DNA: TGTGCCAGCAGCGTAGATCAGGGTGGCACCGGGGAGCTGTTTTTT.

This sequence joins TRBV4-1 and TRBJ2-1; D ambiguous. The germline V gene encodes CDR1 MGHRA and CDR2 YSYEKL. Trimming pared 1 base from V and 2 bases from J, leaving 12 bases between. This CDR3 has 16 amino acids. The CDR3 spells CASSQGIGPTYNEQFF. Here the CDR3 DNA reads TGCGCCAGCAGCCAAGGTATAGGCCCAACCTACAATGAGCAGTTCTTC.

V and J are TRBV7-2 and TRBJ1-1; D might be TRBD1 (6 bases). Germline V gene data show CDR1 as SGHTA and CDR2 as FQGNSA. V was trimmed by 5 bases and J by 7 bases, leaving 17 bases between them. CDR3 length: 14 amino acids. The CDR3 region has the DNA TGTGCCAGCAGCCAGGGGCCTGAGGCCGTTGAAGCTTTCTTT. This encodes CASSQGPEAVEAFF.

For this clone: This CDR3 is also generated by other DNA sequences in the sample. The chain carries TRBV9 and TRBJ2-3; D not certain. Germline CDR1 is SGDLS and CDR2 is YYNGEE. V shed 0 bases and J shed 0 bases, with 5 bases lying between them. There are 14 residues in the CDR3. The CDR3 DNA sequence: TGTGCCAGCAGCGTAGTAGGAAGCACAGATACGCAGTATTTT. Its translation is CASSVVGSTDTQYF.

The chain links TRBV25-1 to TRBJ2-3; D perhaps matches TRBD2 (6 bases). V lost 6 bases, J lost 6 bases, and 16 bases lay in between. The CDR3 has 14 amino acids. Germline V lookup: CDR1 MGHDK, CDR2 SYGVNS. CDR3 in amino acids: CASSIMGGADTQYF. In nucleotides, the CDR3 is TGTGCCAGCAGCATAATGGGGGGTGCGGATACGCAGTATTTT.

This sequence joins TRBV10-3 and TRBJ1-1; 7 nucleotides align to TRBD1. V dropped 9 bases and J dropped 1; count of bases not matched to a gene: 5. Germline CDR1 and CDR2: ENHRY and SYGVKD. The CDR3 length is 13 residues. The CDR3 DNA sequence: TGTGCCATGAGGGGACAGCCGAACACTGAAGCTTTCTTT. Translation gives CAMRGQPNTEAFF.

The rearrangement links TRBV19 to TRBJ1-1; the D is unclear. The CDR3 consists of 13 residues. With 10 bases removed from V and 5 bases from J, the gap between germline ends came to 17 bases. CDR1 is LNHDA and CDR2 is SQIVND in the germline V gene (reference sequence). The DNA of the CDR3 is TGTGCCACCCAAGGTCCACGCGGAACTGAAGCTTTCTTT. Amino acid sequence: CATQGPRGTEAFF.

The V gene is TRBV6-1, the J gene TRBJ2-7, with 9 bases matching TRBD2. J lost 2 bases, V lost 3 bases, and 5 bases had no gene match. The CDR3 loop spans 15 amino acids. Germline CDR1 and CDR2: MNHNS and SASEGT. The CDR3 protein is CASSEELAGTYEQYF. CDR3 coding DNA: TGTGCCAGCAGTGAGGAGCTAGCGGGAACCTACGAGCAGTACTTC.

On this clone itself: The sample holds other DNA sequences that translate to the same CDR3. The genes are TRBV7-9 and TRBJ2-7; possibly TRBD2 for D (6 bases). The CDR3 totals 14 residues. Germline CDR1 and CDR2: SEHNR and FQNEAQ (reference sequence). With 5 bases removed from V and 2 bases from J, the gap between germline ends came to 13 bases. Here the CDR3 DNA reads TGTGCCAGCAGCCGCCGGGACTCGACCTACGAGCAGTACTTC. It specifies CASSRRDSTYEQYF.

J is TRBJ1-1 and V is TRBV10-2, with D hard to call. The CDR3 has 12 residues. With 2 bases removed from V and 7 bases from J, the gap between germline ends came to 8 bases. The V gene's germline CDR1 is WSHSY and CDR2 SAAADI. CDR3 sequence: CASSEPPGEAFF. As DNA, the CDR3 is TGCGCCAGCAGTGAGCCCCCCGGTGAAGCTTTCTTT.

Details on this clone: The sample holds other DNA sequences that translate to the same CDR3. The CDR3 DNA reads TGTGCCAGCAGTTACTCGGAAGGGACAGATACGCAGTATTTT. This encodes CASSYSEGTDTQYF. The V and J genes are TRBV6-6 and TRBJ2-3; no clear D gene. Germline values: CDR1 MNHNY, CDR2 SVGAGI (reference sequence). V was cut by 0 bases and J by 3 bases, with 7 bases left in between. The CDR3 sequence is 14 residues long.

The chain has TRBV6-1 and TRBJ1-3; D ambiguous. Deletions cut 1 base from V and 8 bases from J, with 18 bases between. In germline, CDR1 is MNHNS, CDR2 SASEGT. This CDR3 has 16 amino acids. CDR3 sequence: CASSEVAWALGDTIYF. CDR3 coding DNA: TGTGCCAGCAGTGAAGTGGCATGGGCCCTCGGGGACACCATATATTTT.

The chain employs TRBV28 and TRBJ2-1; 8 nucleotides line up with TRBD2. V shed 10 bases, J shed 6 bases, and the junction held 5 bases outside the gene matches. Germline values: CDR1 MDHEN, CDR2 SYDVKM. This CDR3 contains 12 residues. The CDR3 coding sequence is TGTGCCATCGCGGGGGGCCCCAATGAGCAGTTCTTC. Translation gives CAIAGGPNEQFF.

Notes on this clone: Different DNA sequences within this sample yield the same CDR3. This chain connects TRBV5-6 to TRBJ2-3, with D perhaps TRBD2 (5 bases). Deletions cut 0 bases from V and 1 base from J, with 6 bases between. The CDR3 is made up of 14 amino acids. Germline V gene data show CDR1 as SGHDT and CDR2 as YYEEEE. CDR3 nucleotide sequence: TGTGCCAGCAGCTTGGGGGGAGGCACAGATACGCAGTATTTT. This gives the protein CASSLGGGTDTQYF.

The gene calls are TRBV14 and TRBJ2-3; 7 bases map to TRBD1. This CDR3 has 15 residues. Losses at the gene ends were 3 bases for V and 0 bases for J; bases not matched to a gene: 3. Germline values: CDR1 SGHDN, CDR2 FVKESK. The CDR3 DNA reads TGTGCCAGCAGCCAGGGACAGTATAGCACAGATACGCAGTATTTT. Translating gives CASSQGQYSTDTQYF.

This rearrangement joins TRBV5-1 to TRBJ2-3; 9 bases are a match to TRBD2. This CDR3 region has 16 residues. The V segment lost 1 base and the J segment 3 bases; nucleotides outside the gene matches: 6. The germline CDR1 and CDR2 sequences are SGHRS and YFSETQ. The CDR3 is CASSLRGRAVTDTQYF. CDR3 in DNA: TGCGCCAGCAGCTTGCGCGGGAGGGCCGTGACAGATACGCAGTATTTT.

With regard to this clone: Given a much more abundant clone one base away, this may be a read error. The rearrangement links TRBV5-5 to TRBJ2-7; the D is unclear. V lost 4 bases and J lost 0, with 2 bases in between. This CDR3 contains 11 residues. The germline V gene has CDR1 SGHKS and CDR2 YYEKEE (reference sequence). The CDR3: CASSASYEQYF. The DNA for the CDR3 is TGTGCCAGCAGCGCCTCCTACGAGCAGTACTTC.

The chain is built from TRBV6-6 and TRBJ2-1; 7 nucleotides agree with TRBD2. Looked up from germline, CDR1 is MNHNY and CDR2 is SVGAGI (reference sequence). This CDR3 is 12 amino acids long. Trimming took 10 bases from V and 3 from J; bases not matched to a gene: 3. In DNA, the CDR3 is TGTGCCACCCTAGCGGTCTACAATGAGCAGTTCTTC. Encoded protein: CATLAVYNEQFF.

A word on this clone: Other DNA variants within this sample encode the same CDR3. The chain uses TRBV7-9 and TRBJ2-7; D unclear. There are 13 residues in the CDR3. Trimming stripped 2 bases from V and 3 bases from J, with 8 bases between. CDR1 SEHNR and CDR2 FQNEAQ come from the germline V gene (reference sequence). The DNA for the CDR3 is TGTGCCAGCAGCTTAATGGCCAGCTACGAGCAGTACTTC. As protein: CASSLMASYEQYF.

This clone has just a few counts. V gene TRBV7-8 combines with J gene TRBJ1-5; no clear D. CDR1 is SGHVS, CDR2 FQNEAQ, per germline. The V and J ends lost 0 bases and 7 bases respectively, with 10 bases between them. This CDR3 spans 14 amino acids. CDR3 protein: CASSLASSDQPQHF. The CDR3 DNA sequence: TGTGCCAGCAGCTTAGCGAGCAGTGACCAGCCCCAGCATTTT.

The rearrangement joins TRBV28 to TRBJ2-7; TRBD1 might be the D (5 bases). The CDR3 consists of 14 residues. Germline V lookup: CDR1 MDHEN, CDR2 SYDVKM. The germline V and J ends were trimmed by 2 bases and 6 bases, with 14 bases remaining between them. CDR3 in DNA: TGTGCCAGCAGTTTAGCGCAAACAGGTAGCGAGCAGTACTTC. It codes for CASSLAQTGSEQYF.

Regarding this clone: The junction and the germline gene differ at one end; a read error may be behind it. CDR3 sequence (DNA): TGCGCCAGCAGCCAAAAACACCCGTACCAAGAGACCCAGTACTTC. This sequence encodes CASSQKHPYQETQYF. The chain joins TRBV5-5 to TRBJ2-5; D ambiguous. CDR1 is SGHKS, CDR2 YYEKEE, per germline (reference sequence). The CDR3 has 15 residues.

The rearrangement links TRBV28 to TRBJ2-7; 8 nucleotides align to TRBD2. Per the germline V gene, CDR1 is MDHEN and CDR2 is SYDVKM. The V segment lost 1 base and the J segment 3 bases; nucleotides outside the gene matches: 2. This CDR3 is 14 amino acids long. The CDR3 DNA follows: TGTGCCAGCAGTTTATCAGCGGGGGACTACGAGCAGTACTTC. It is translated as CASSLSAGDYEQYF.

This clone showed up just once. The CDR3 nucleotides are TGTGCCAGCAGCTTAGTTCGTCTAGCTCGCACAGATACGCAGTATTTT. Residues: CASSLVRLARTDTQYF. The V and J genes are TRBV7-9 and TRBJ2-3, with D perhaps TRBD2 (5 bases). The CDR3 contains 16 residues. V lost 1 base to trimming and J lost 1 base, with 12 bases between them. CDR1 and CDR2 (germline): SEHNR, FQNEAQ (reference sequence).

V gene TRBV28 combines with J gene TRBJ2-3; weak D call: TRBD1 (6 bases). This CDR3 contains 15 residues. CDR1 is MDHEN, CDR2 SYDVKM, per germline. V lost 5 bases and J 1 base, leaving 13 bases between the germline ends. As DNA, the CDR3 is TGTGCCAGCAGTCAACGGGACACCCGCACAGATACGCAGTATTTT. Protein sequence: CASSQRDTRTDTQYF.

The CDR3 DNA is TGTGCCAGCAGGGGGAGGGGGGTAGAGACCCAGTACTTC. It is translated as CASRGRGVETQYF. V and J are TRBV27 and TRBJ2-5, with a tentative D call TRBD2 (7 bases). V shed 6 bases and J shed 4 bases, with 12 bases lying between them. The CDR3 has 13 amino acids. Germline lookup yields CDR1 MNHEY and CDR2 SMNVEV (reference sequence).

The chain employs TRBV9 and TRBJ1-2; D is perhaps TRBD1 (5 bases). The germline V gene has CDR1 SGDLS and CDR2 YYNGEE. CDR3 size: 18 residues. The germline V and J ends were trimmed by 0 bases and 0 bases, with 18 bases remaining between them. The CDR3 nucleotides are TGTGCCAGCAGCGTAGCGGTCTGGGGGAACAGGTCTAACTATGGCTACACCTTC. It encodes CASSVAVWGNRSNYGYTF.

The V call is TRBV30, the J call TRBJ1-5; D not certain. In germline, CDR1 is GTSNPN, CDR2 SVGIG (reference sequence). The CDR3 length is 13 residues. Trimming cost V 2 bases and J 4 bases, with 9 bases left between them. The CDR3 spells CAWSPGLNQPQHF. DNA for the CDR3: TGTGCCTGGAGTCCAGGACTAAATCAGCCCCAGCATTTT. Using reference TRBV30 and TRBJ1-5 for the parts outside the CDR3, the full variable domain is SQTIHQWPATLVQPVGSPLSLECTVEGTSNPNLYWYRQAAGRGLQLLFYSVGIGQISSEVPQNLSASRPQDRQFILSSKKLLLSDSGFYLCAWSPGLNQPQHFGDGTRLSIL.

The chain has TRBV28 and TRBJ2-5; D is possibly TRBD2 (5 bases). Deletions cut 1 base from V and 2 bases from J, with 11 bases between. The CDR3 runs to 15 residues. Germline V lookup: CDR1 MDHEN, CDR2 SYDVKM. The chain's CDR3 is CASSLFPGSQETQYF. In DNA, the CDR3 is TGTGCCAGCAGTTTATTTCCGGGGTCTCAAGAGACCCAGTACTTC.

The rearrangement links TRBV10-2 to TRBJ2-5; TRBD1 aligns across 8 bases. The CDR3 is 13 residues long. Germline CDR1 reads WSHSY; CDR2 reads SAAADI. V shed 5 bases and J 3 bases; nucleotides not matched to a gene: 2. CDR3 sequence (DNA): TGCGCCAGCAGTACGGACAGGGAAGAGACCCAGTACTTC. Protein product: CASSTDREETQYF.